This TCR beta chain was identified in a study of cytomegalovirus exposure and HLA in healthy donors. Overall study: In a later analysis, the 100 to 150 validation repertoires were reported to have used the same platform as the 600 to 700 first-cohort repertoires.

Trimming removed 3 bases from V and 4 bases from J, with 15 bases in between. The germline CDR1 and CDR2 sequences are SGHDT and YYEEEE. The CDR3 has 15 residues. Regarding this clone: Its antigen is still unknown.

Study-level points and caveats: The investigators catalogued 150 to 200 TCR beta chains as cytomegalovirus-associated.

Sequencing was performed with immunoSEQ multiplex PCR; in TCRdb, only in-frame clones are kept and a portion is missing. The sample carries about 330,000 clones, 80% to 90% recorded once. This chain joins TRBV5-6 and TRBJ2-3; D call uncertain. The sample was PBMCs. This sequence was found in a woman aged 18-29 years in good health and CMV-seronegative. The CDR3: CASSSLARSADTQYF. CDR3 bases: TGTGCCAGCAGCTCCTTGGCTCGGAGTGCAGATACGCAGTATTTT.